This TCR beta chain was recorded in a study of shared clonotypes between healthy human individuals. On this clone itself: Its antigen is unknown.

Healthy adults negative for HIV, lacking recent acute infections or vaccinations, served as donors. The CDR3 has 17 residues. Study-wide results and caveats: Memory subsets generally showed smaller estimated richness than naive subsets did. Sorted-subset samples were not fully sequenced, rarefaction indicated. Sequencing depth was expected to affect clonotype sharing among donors.

Clones were read by immunoSEQ multiplex PCR, and TCRdb kept only the in-frame ones, dropping some. The sample has under 300,000 clones; about 69% are singletons. The clonotype comes from a man between 25 and 39 years old in good health. V usage is TRBV21-1 and J usage is TRBJ1-5; the table gives TRBD1 as D, unverified against the DNA. TRBV21-1 is a recognized pseudogene. Sequenced: memory CD4+ T cells sorted from blood. Subset in this sample: CD45RA-negative fraction. The CDR3 DNA reads TGTGCCAGCACCACCCCCGCCGGGACAGAGTTTAATCAGCCCCAGCATTTT. Protein product: CASTTPAGTEFNQPQHF.